Listed here are 10 T cell receptor beta chains from one sample, sequenced in a study of glioma-infiltrating T cells. Using RNA template, CDR3s of TCR alpha and beta were amplified with iRepertoire arm-PCR. From the multiplex PCR reads, TCRdb called clonotypes with MiXCR, one entry per CDR3 protein. The profile shows more than 350,000 distinct CDR3 sequences, 41% of them singletons. The specimen was glioma tissue, nonneoplastic brain tissue, or PBMCs (not recorded which). These receptor sequences come from a human donor with low-grade glioma or glioblastoma, undergoing nonglioma brain surgery, or in good health (not recorded which).

With regard to this clonotype: This may arise from a read error, as a much more abundant clone is one base away. The J gene is TRBJ1-5, the V gene TRBV20-1; D not certain. CDR1 is DFQATT, CDR2 SNEGSKA, per germline (reference sequence). CDR3 length: 15 amino acids. The CDR3 coding sequence is TGCAGTGCTGGAGAGATTTCGGGGTCCAATCAGCCCCAGCATTTT. Its translation is CSAGEISGSNQPQHF.

The chain joins TRBV6-6 to TRBJ2-7, with 7 positions matching TRBD1. Germline V lookup: CDR1 MNHNY, CDR2 SVGAGI (reference sequence). The CDR3 is 14 residues long. Trimming took 5 bases from V and 4 from J; bases not matched to a gene: 8. CDR3 residues: CASSKTGYRYEQYF. CDR3 in DNA: TGTGCCAGCAGTAAGACAGGGTATCGGTACGAGCAGTACTTC.

This clonotype was observed many times. The chain has TRBV27 and TRBJ2-7; TRBD2 matches 9 bases. The CDR3 totals 16 residues. V was pared by 0 bases and J by 4 bases, with 7 bases of the junction left unmatched. Germline CDR1 is MNHEY and CDR2 is SMNVEV (reference sequence). In nucleotides, the CDR3 is TGTGCCAGCAGTTTATCTCCGGGACTAGCTGGTTACGAGCAGTACTTC. Protein product: CASSLSPGLAGYEQYF.

This clonotype came up many times. J is TRBJ2-7 and V is TRBV27, with D tentatively TRBD2 (5 bases). CDR1 and CDR2 from the germline V gene are MNHEY and SMNVEV (reference sequence). The germline V and J ends were trimmed by 1 base and 0 bases, with 10 bases remaining between them. The CDR3 has 15 amino acids. Here the CDR3 reads CASSLLSGRSYEQYF. Here the CDR3 DNA reads TGTGCCAGCAGTTTATTAAGCGGTCGCTCCTACGAGCAGTACTTC.

On this clonotype itself: A read error is possible here, since a much larger clone lies one base away. This rearrangement joins TRBV12-3 or TRBV12-4 to TRBJ1-6, with D maybe TRBD1 (5 bases). Trimming removed 4 bases from V and 10 bases from J, with 14 bases in between. The CDR3 contains 14 residues. CDR3 DNA: TGTGCCAGCAGTTCCCCCGGGGGGAGCTCACCCCTCCACTTT. Its translation is CASSSPGGSSPLHF.

In its sample, this clonotype was seen a few times. The V and J genes are TRBV4-2 and TRBJ1-5; unclear D gene. V gave up 0 bases and J gave up 7 bases, with 7 bases separating them. This CDR3 comprises 13 residues. Germline V gene data show CDR1 as LGHNA and CDR2 as YNFKEQ. CDR3 coding DNA: TGTGCCAGCAGCCAAGATCTGCAGCAGCCCCAGCATTTT. Translating it yields CASSQDLQQPQHF.

The J gene is TRBJ2-1, the V gene TRBV18, with D hard to call. V lost 2 bases, J lost 0 bases, and 8 bases lay in between. The CDR3 has 15 residues. In germline, CDR1 is KGHSH, CDR2 LQKENI. The CDR3 region is CASSPWSTSYNEQFF. The CDR3 coding sequence is TGTGCCAGCTCACCATGGAGCACCTCCTACAATGAGCAGTTCTTC. Complete variable domain (other parts from reference TRBV18 and TRBJ2-1): NAGVMQNPRHLVRRRGQEARLRCSPMKGHSHVYWYRQLPEEGLKFMVYLQKENIIDESGMPKERFSAEFPKEGPSILRIQQVVRGDSAAYFCASSPWSTSYNEQFFGPGTRLTVL.

Points on this clonotype: The junction differs from germline at one of its ends, possibly a read error. The chain joins TRBV28 to TRBJ2-7; no reliable D call. The CDR3 spans 17 residues. Germline V gene lookup returns CDR1 MDHEN and CDR2 SYDVKM. The CDR3 here is CASSFQGPNDVSYEKYF. Written as DNA, the CDR3 is TGTGCCAGCAGTTTCCAAGGTCCGAATGATGTGTCCTACGAGAAGTACTTC.

The rearrangement joins TRBV6-1 to TRBJ2-7; no firm D call. Germline V gene sequence: CDR1 MNHNS, CDR2 SASEGT. Trimming took 7 bases from V and 2 from J, leaving 15 bases between them. This CDR3 has 14 amino acids. The CDR3, as DNA: TGTGCCAGCATTCTTCCGGGCGGAGCCTACGAGCAGTACTTC. This codes for CASILPGGAYEQYF.

The chain links TRBV9 to TRBJ1-2; D is possibly TRBD1 (6 bases). This CDR3 spans 14 amino acids. Germline V gene data show CDR1 as SGDLS and CDR2 as YYNGEE. V lost 4 bases to trimming and J lost 4 bases, with 14 bases between them. The CDR3 here is CASSPRRDTYGYTF. CDR3 DNA sequence: TGTGCCAGCAGCCCACGGAGGGACACCTATGGCTACACCTTC.